The clone carrying this T cell receptor (beta chain) was seen more than once but under ten times. There are 13 residues in the CDR3. Though nominally healthy at sampling, donors likely had unrecorded immune exposures. The data are from a study of cytomegalovirus exposure and HLA in healthy donors. 60 Vbeta and 13 Jbeta primers were used in PCR. The assay was immunoSEQ multiplex PCR, and TCRdb's table has in-frame clones only and misses some. The sample carries about 170,000 clones, approximately 72% recorded once. The sequence was collected from a middle-aged man in good health and CMV-seropositive. The rearrangement links TRBV21-1 to TRBJ1-2. TRBV21-1 is a recognized pseudogene. The specimen sequenced was PBMCs. This CDR3 reads CASSKRRSGSYTF. CDR3 coding DNA: TGTGCCAGCAGCAAAAGGAGGTCAGGAAGCTACACCTTC.